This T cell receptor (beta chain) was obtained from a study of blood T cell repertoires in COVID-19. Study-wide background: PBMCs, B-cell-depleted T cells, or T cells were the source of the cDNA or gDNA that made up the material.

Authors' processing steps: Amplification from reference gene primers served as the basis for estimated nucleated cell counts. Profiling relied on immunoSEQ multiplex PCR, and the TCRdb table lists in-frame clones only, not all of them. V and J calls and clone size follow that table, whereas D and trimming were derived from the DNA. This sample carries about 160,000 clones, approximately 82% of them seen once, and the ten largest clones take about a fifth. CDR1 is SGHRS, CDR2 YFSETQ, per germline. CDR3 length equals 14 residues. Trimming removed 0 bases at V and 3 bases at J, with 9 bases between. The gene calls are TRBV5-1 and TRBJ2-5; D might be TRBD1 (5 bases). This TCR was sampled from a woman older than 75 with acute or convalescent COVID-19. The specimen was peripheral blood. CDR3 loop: CASSLDPGKETQYF. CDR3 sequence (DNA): TGCGCCAGCAGCTTGGATCCAGGGAAAGAGACCCAGTACTTC.